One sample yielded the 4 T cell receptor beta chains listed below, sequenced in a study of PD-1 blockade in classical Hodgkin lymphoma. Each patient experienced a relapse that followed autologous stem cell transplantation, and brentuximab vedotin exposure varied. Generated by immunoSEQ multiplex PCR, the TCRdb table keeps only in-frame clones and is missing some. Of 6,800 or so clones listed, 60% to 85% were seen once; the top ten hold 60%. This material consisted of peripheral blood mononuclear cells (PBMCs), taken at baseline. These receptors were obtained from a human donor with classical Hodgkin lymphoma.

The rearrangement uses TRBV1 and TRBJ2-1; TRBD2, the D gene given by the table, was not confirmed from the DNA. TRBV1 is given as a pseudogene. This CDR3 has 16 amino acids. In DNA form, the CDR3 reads TGCACCAGCAGCCAGTGGAGGGGAGACTCCTACAATGAGCAGTTCTTC. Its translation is CTSSQWRGDSYNEQFF.

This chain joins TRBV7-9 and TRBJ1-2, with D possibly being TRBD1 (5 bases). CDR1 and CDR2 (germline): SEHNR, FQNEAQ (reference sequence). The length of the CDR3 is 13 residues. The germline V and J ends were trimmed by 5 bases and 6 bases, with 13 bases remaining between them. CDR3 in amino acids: CASSPGVIDGYTF. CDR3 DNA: TGTGCCAGCAGCCCGGGGGTCATCGATGGCTACACCTTC.

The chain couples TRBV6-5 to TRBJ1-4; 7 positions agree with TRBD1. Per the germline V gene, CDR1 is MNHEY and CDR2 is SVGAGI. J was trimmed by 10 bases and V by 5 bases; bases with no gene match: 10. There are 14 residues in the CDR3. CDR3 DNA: TGTGCCAGCAGTAACGACAGGGTTCGAGGAAAACTGTTTTTT. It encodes CASSNDRVRGKLFF.

CDR3 sequence: CASSQTNQETQYF. The CDR3, as DNA: TGCGCCAGCAGCCAGACTAACCAAGAGACCCAGTACTTC. The chain uses TRBV5-1 and TRBJ2-5; D perhaps matches TRBD2 (5 bases). Germline V gene sequence: CDR1 SGHRS, CDR2 YFSETQ. V lost 4 bases, J lost 0 bases, and 7 bases lay in between. The CDR3 has 13 amino acids.